Presented here are 22 T cell receptor beta chains from one specimen sequenced in a study of control samples from healthy donors and cancer patients. Clones were sequenced by immunoSEQ multiplex PCR, and TCRdb holds only the in-frame ones, with some missing. In the table there are about 160,000 clones, about 90% of which are singletons. Sample: blood. These receptors were taken from a man younger than 40 in good health.

V and J are TRBV28 and TRBJ2-7; tentative D call: TRBD2 (6 bases). The CDR3 is 10 residues long. Trimming removed 5 bases from V and 7 bases from J, with 6 bases in between. In germline, CDR1 is MDHEN, CDR2 SYDVKM. CDR3 sequence: CASSAGEQYF. The CDR3 DNA is TGTGCCAGCAGTGCGGGGGAGCAGTACTTC.

The V call is TRBV5-6, the J call TRBJ2-1; D ambiguous. The CDR3 totals 12 residues. CDR1 and CDR2 (germline): SGHDT, YYEEEE. Deletions cut 4 bases from V and 4 bases from J, with 6 bases between. As DNA, the CDR3 is TGTGCCAGCAGCCTTTATTACAATGAGCAGTTCTTC. Translation: CASSLYYNEQFF.

The chain combines TRBV27 with TRBJ1-1; 8 nucleotides align to TRBD1. V shed 3 bases, J shed 5 bases, and the junction held 5 bases outside the gene matches. CDR1 is MNHEY and CDR2 is SMNVEV in the germline V gene (reference sequence). CDR3 size: 14 residues. Here the CDR3 DNA reads TGTGCCAGCAGTTTCAGGGGGCAGGGGACTGAAGCTTTCTTT. Residues: CASSFRGQGTEAFF.

This clone occurred once. The J gene is TRBJ2-7, the V gene TRBV4-1; 10 bases match TRBD2. The CDR3 is made up of 15 amino acids. Germline loops: CDR1 MGHRA, CDR2 YSYEKL. The V segment lost 4 bases and the J segment 2 bases; nucleotides outside the gene matches: 5. CDR3 protein: CASSPPLAGTYEQYF. CDR3 sequence (DNA): TGCGCCAGCAGCCCCCCACTAGCGGGGACCTACGAGCAGTACTTC.

The rearrangement joins TRBV28 to TRBJ2-5; D is undetermined. The CDR3 covers 14 residues. Germline-derived CDR1 and CDR2 are MDHEN and SYDVKM. Trimming stripped 5 bases from V and 5 bases from J, with 15 bases between. The CDR3 coding sequence is TGTGCCAGCAGTCCTCTTAAAAAGCCGGAGACCCAGTACTTC. Translation gives CASSPLKKPETQYF.

This sequence joins TRBV19 and TRBJ2-5, with 11 nucleotides matching TRBD1. Germline values: CDR1 LNHDA, CDR2 SQIVND (reference sequence). With 6 bases clipped from V and 5 bases from J, the junction kept 11 bases outside the gene matches. The CDR3 length is 16 residues. The CDR3 nucleotides read TGTGCCAGTAGCACCCTCGGACAGGGGGCTTCGGAGACCCAGTACTTC. Amino acid sequence: CASSTLGQGASETQYF.

The genes are TRBV3-1 (or the pseudogene TRBV3-2) and TRBJ1-6; D not resolved. The CDR3 contains 15 residues. Between the trimmed V and J ends, which lost 8 bases and 3 bases, there was a span of 14 bases. Germline CDR1 is LGHDT and CDR2 is YNNKEL (reference sequence). In DNA, the CDR3 is TGTGCCAGCCGACTTTCAACAGTCTATAATTCACCCCTCCACTTT. Encoded protein: CASRLSTVYNSPLHF.

The chain has TRBV28 and TRBJ2-5, with TRBD1 matching 10 bases. This CDR3 is built from 16 residues. CDR1 MDHEN and CDR2 SYDVKM come from the germline V gene. The V segment lost 6 bases and the J segment 4 bases; nucleotides outside the gene matches: 11. The CDR3 nucleotides are TGTGCCAGCAGCGCCTGGGGACAGGGGCCGGGAGAGACCCAGTACTTC. As protein: CASSAWGQGPGETQYF.

This chain connects TRBV3-1 (or the pseudogene TRBV3-2) to TRBJ1-2; D not resolved. V was pared by 1 base and J by 4 bases, with 10 bases between. This CDR3 comprises 14 residues. CDR1 is LGHDT, CDR2 YNNKEL, per germline (reference sequence). The CDR3 coding sequence is TGTGCCAGCAGCCAAGGTATCCCCAGCTATGGCTACACCTTC. This translates into CASSQGIPSYGYTF.

This chain joins TRBV19 and TRBJ2-7, with D tentatively TRBD1 (5 bases). CDR1 is LNHDA and CDR2 is SQIVND in the germline V gene (reference sequence). There are 14 residues in the CDR3. V dropped 3 bases and J dropped 2 bases, with 11 bases sitting between them. CDR3 protein: CASSMSQGPYEQYF. The CDR3 region has the DNA TGTGCCAGTAGTATGAGTCAGGGTCCCTACGAGCAGTACTTC.

This rearrangement joins TRBV5-1 to TRBJ1-4; D is unclear. The CDR3 spans 14 residues. Germline V gene lookup returns CDR1 SGHRS and CDR2 YFSETQ. The V gene lost 4 bases and the J gene lost 5 bases, with 12 bases spanning the gap. The DNA of the CDR3 is TGCGCCAGCAGCCTCCGGGGTGCCAATGAAAAACTGTTTTTT. Protein product: CASSLRGANEKLFF.

This chain links TRBV21-1 with TRBJ1-2; the D call in the table, TRBD1, was not verified against the DNA. TRBV21-1 is a known pseudogene. The CDR3 length is 12 residues. In DNA form, the CDR3 reads TGTGCCAGCCATAGGGGTTCCTATGGCTACACCTTC. Translating gives CASHRGSYGYTF.

The chain couples TRBV2 to TRBJ1-2; unclear D gene. Trimming pared 3 bases from V and 0 bases from J, leaving 11 bases between. Per the germline V gene, CDR1 is SNHLY and CDR2 is FYNNEI. The CDR3 length is 15 residues. The CDR3 coding sequence is TGTGCCAGCAGTGAGTTTTCGGCTACTAACTATGGCTACACCTTC. This translates into CASSEFSATNYGYTF.

The V and J genes are TRBV3-1 (or the pseudogene TRBV3-2) and TRBJ2-1; 9 positions match TRBD1. The CDR3 has 15 residues. V lost 11 bases to trimming and J lost 2 bases; unmatched junction nucleotides: 10. From germline, CDR1 is LGHDT and CDR2 YNNKEL (reference sequence). In DNA, the CDR3 is TGTGCCTCATCATCCGGGACAGGGCCCTACAATGAGCAGTTCTTC. It is translated as CASSSGTGPYNEQFF.

V is TRBV7-3 and J is TRBJ1-1; 8 positions match TRBD1. CDR3 size: 13 residues. V trimming: 5 bases; J trimming: 11 bases; junction bases outside the gene matches: 10. CDR1 and CDR2 (germline): SGHTA, FQGTGA. Here the CDR3 DNA reads TGTGCCAGCAGCCGATCAGGGGGCGTGGAGGCTTTCTTT. Its translation: CASSRSGGVEAFF.

This rearrangement joins TRBV2 to TRBJ1-5; D is unclear. The germline gives CDR1 SNHLY, CDR2 FYNNEI. The CDR3 has 13 residues. Trimming shortened V by 6 bases and J by 1 base, and 7 bases separated the two germline ends. In DNA, the CDR3 is TGTGCCAGCAGATGGACGAGCAATCAGCCCCAGCATTTT. It translates to CASRWTSNQPQHF.

The chain carries TRBV6-2 or TRBV6-3 and TRBJ1-2, with D possibly being TRBD1 (6 bases). V was pared by 5 bases and J by 4 bases, with 11 bases between. This CDR3 is built from 13 residues. Germline CDR1 MNHEY, CDR2 SVGEGT. The CDR3 DNA is TGTGCCAGCAGTCCACAGGGAACCTATGGCTACACCTTC. Its protein is CASSPQGTYGYTF.

The rearrangement joins TRBV28 to TRBJ2-5; no clear D gene. Germline CDR1 and CDR2: MDHEN and SYDVKM. The CDR3 totals 12 residues. The V end was cut by 5 bases, the J end by 2 bases, with 6 bases between. CDR3 in amino acids: CASSPLQETQYF. In nucleotides, the CDR3 is TGTGCCAGCAGTCCCCTTCAAGAGACCCAGTACTTC.

The J gene is TRBJ1-6, the V gene TRBV5-1, with unresolved D. The ends were cut back, 0 bases at V and 8 bases at J, with 15 bases in the middle. CDR3 size: 16 residues. The germline V gene encodes CDR1 SGHRS and CDR2 YFSETQ. The CDR3 reads CASSLGEGETYSPLHF. CDR3 nucleotides: TGCGCCAGCAGCTTGGGGGAGGGAGAAACTTATTCACCCCTCCACTTT.

This chain uses TRBV28 with TRBJ1-1; 8 nucleotides align to TRBD1. V lost 4 bases, J lost 0 bases, and 7 bases stayed unmatched. Germline V gene lookup returns CDR1 MDHEN and CDR2 SYDVKM. This CDR3 is 16 amino acids long. The CDR3 nucleotides read TGTGCCAGCAGTTCCCGACAGGGGACAATGAACACTGAAGCTTTCTTT. This gives the protein CASSSRQGTMNTEAFF.

The CDR3 is CSASLRTPATLHF. In nucleotides, the CDR3 is TGCAGTGCTAGTCTCCGGACACCAGCCACCCTCCACTTT. The chain has TRBV20-1 and TRBJ1-6; tentatively, D is TRBD1 (5 bases). V shed 3 bases and J shed 14 bases, with 17 bases lying between them. The CDR3 is 13 residues long. CDR1 is DFQATT, CDR2 SNEGSKA, per germline (reference sequence).

A single count supports this clone. The chain employs TRBV5-1 and TRBJ2-1, with TRBD2 identical over 8 bases. V was clipped by 4 bases and J by 2 bases; unmatched bases: 11. The length of the CDR3 is 17 residues. Germline values: CDR1 SGHRS, CDR2 YFSETQ. The CDR3 bases are TGCGCCAGCAGCCTTAAGGGCACAGCGGGGGCCTACAATGAGCAGTTCTTC. It translates to CASSLKGTAGAYNEQFF. The full variable domain, completed using reference TRBV5-1 and TRBJ2-1, is KAGVTQTPRYLIKTRGQQVTLSCSPISGHRSVSWYQQTPGQGLQFLFEYFSETQRNKGNFPGRFSGRQFSNSRSEMNVSTLELGDSALYLCASSLKGTAGAYNEQFFGPGTRLTVL.